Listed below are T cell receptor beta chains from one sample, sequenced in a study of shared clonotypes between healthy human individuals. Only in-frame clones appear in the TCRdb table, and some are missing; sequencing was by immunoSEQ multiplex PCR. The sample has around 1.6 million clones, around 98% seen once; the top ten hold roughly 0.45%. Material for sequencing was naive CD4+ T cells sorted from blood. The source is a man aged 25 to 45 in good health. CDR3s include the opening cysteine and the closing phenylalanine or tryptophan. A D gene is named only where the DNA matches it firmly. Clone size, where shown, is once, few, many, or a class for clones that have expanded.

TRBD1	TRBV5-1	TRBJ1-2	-	CASGVDRVNYGYTF	TGCGCCAGCGGCGTGGACAGGGTTAACTATGGCTACACCTTC
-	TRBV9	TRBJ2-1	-	CASSVETNSYNEQFF	TGTGCCAGCAGCGTAGAAACAAACTCCTACAATGAGCAGTTCTTC
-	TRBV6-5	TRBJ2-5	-	CASWPSRQRRETQYF	TGTGCCAGCTGGCCTAGCCGCCAGAGAAGGGAGACCCAGTACTTC
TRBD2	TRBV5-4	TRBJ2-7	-	CASSSPGLVGQQYF	TGTGCCAGCAGCTCCCCCGGACTAGTAGGTCAGCAGTACTTC
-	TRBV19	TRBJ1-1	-	CASSELHTEEAFF	TGTGCCAGTAGTGAATTACATACTGAGGAAGCTTTCTTT
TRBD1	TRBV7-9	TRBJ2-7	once	CASSSTGIQYEQYF	TGTGCCAGCAGCTCGACAGGGATCCAGTACGAGCAGTACTTC
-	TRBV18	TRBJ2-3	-	CASSPGPADTQYF	TGTGCCAGCTCACCGGGACCGGCAGATACGCAGTATTTT
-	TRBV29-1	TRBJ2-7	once	CSVRWTYEQYF	TGCAGCGTTCGCTGGACCTACGAGCAGTACTTC
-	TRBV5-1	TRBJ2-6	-	CASSLVGSSSGANVLTF	TGCGCCAGCAGCTTAGTAGGTTCAAGCTCTGGGGCCAACGTCCTGACTTTC
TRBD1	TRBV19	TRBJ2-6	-	CASGGQDISGANVLTF	TGTGCCAGCGGGGGACAGGACATCTCTGGGGCCAACGTCCTGACTTTC
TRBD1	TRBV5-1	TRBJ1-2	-	CASSTGQAGFGYTF	TGCGCCAGCAGCACGGGACAGGCGGGATTTGGCTACACCTTC
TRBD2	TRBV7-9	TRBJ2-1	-	CASSSGTSGAYNEQFF	TGTGCCAGCAGCTCCGGGACTAGCGGGGCCTACAATGAGCAGTTCTTC
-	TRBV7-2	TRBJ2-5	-	CASSFEPETQYF	TGTGCCAGCAGCTTTGAACCAGAGACCCAGTACTTC
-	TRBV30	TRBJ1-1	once	CAWTRGFPEAFF	TGTGCCTGGACCAGGGGTTTCCCTGAAGCTTTCTTT
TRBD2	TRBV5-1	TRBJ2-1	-	CASSLGVAGGNEQFF	TGCGCCAGCAGCTTGGGTGTAGCGGGGGGCAATGAGCAGTTCTTC
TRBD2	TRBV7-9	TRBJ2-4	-	CASSLALAGVNIQYF	TGTGCCAGCAGCTTAGCACTAGCGGGAGTTAACATTCAGTACTTC
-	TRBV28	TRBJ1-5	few	CASSLPLEPQHF	TGTGCCAGCAGTCTCCCACTGGAGCCCCAGCATTTT
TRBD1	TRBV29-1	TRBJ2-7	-	CSVAGTEVSYEQYF	TGCAGCGTTGCCGGGACAGAAGTATCCTACGAGCAGTACTTC
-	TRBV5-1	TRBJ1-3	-	CASSLAGNSGNTIYF	TGCGCCAGCAGCTTGGCCGGAAACTCTGGAAACACCATATATTTT
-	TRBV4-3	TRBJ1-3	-	CASSQGGGAGNTIYF	TGCGCCAGCAGCCAAGGGGGGGGAGCTGGAAACACCATATATTTT
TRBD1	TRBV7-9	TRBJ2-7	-	CASSKGVTGGYEQYF	TGTGCCAGCAGCAAAGGGGTGACAGGGGGCTACGAGCAGTACTTC
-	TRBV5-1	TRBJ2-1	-	CASRSGGGSSYNEQFF	TGCGCCAGCAGAAGTGGTGGGGGAAGCTCCTACAATGAGCAGTTCTTC
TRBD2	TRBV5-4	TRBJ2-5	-	CASSLAAGGLQETQYF	TGTGCCAGCAGCCTGGCCGCGGGAGGGCTACAAGAGACCCAGTACTTC
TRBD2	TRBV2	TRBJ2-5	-	CASSEGLAGGQETQYF	TGTGCCAGCAGTGAGGGGTTAGCGGGAGGCCAAGAGACCCAGTACTTC
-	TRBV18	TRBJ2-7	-	CASSPTAYEQYF	TGTGCCAGCTCACCCACGGCCTACGAGCAGTACTTC
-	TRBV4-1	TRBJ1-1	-	CASSQVRGDTEAFF	TGCGCCAGCAGCCAAGTTCGGGGCGACACTGAAGCTTTCTTT
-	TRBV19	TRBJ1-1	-	CASSARQWGNTEAFF	TGTGCCAGTAGTGCCCGACAGTGGGGGAACACTGAAGCTTTCTTT
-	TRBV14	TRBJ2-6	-	CASRAALSANVLTF	TGTGCCAGCCGGGCTGCACTATCGGCCAACGTCCTGACTTTC
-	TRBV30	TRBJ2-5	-	CAWSAAGETQYF	TGTGCCTGGAGTGCAGCGGGAGAGACCCAGTACTTC
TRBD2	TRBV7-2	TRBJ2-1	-	CASSLALAGPYNEQFF	TGTGCCAGCAGCTTAGCCCTAGCGGGTCCCTACAATGAGCAGTTCTTC
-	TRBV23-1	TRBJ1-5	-	CASSQPRNGNQPQHF	TGCGCCAGCAGTCAGCCCAGGAACGGGAATCAGCCCCAGCATTTT
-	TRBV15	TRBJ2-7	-	CATSRAVSHYEQYF	TGTGCCACCAGCAGAGCGGTCAGCCACTACGAGCAGTACTTC
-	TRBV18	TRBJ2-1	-	CASSPTDHEQFF	TGTGCCAGCTCACCAACCGACCATGAGCAGTTCTTC
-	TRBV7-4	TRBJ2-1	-	CASRWNSGGVRPYNEQFF	TGTGCCAGCCGATGGAATAGCGGCGGGGTCAGACCTTACAATGAGCAGTTCTTC
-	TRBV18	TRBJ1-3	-	CASLRKVGNTIYF	TGTGCCAGCCTAAGGAAAGTGGGAAACACCATATATTTT
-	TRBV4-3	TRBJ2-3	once	CASSGGPGTDTQYF	TGCGCCAGCAGCGGAGGACCGGGGACAGATACGCAGTATTTT
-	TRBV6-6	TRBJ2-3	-	CAIGEKSSTDTQYF	TGTGCCATCGGGGAGAAGTCTAGCACAGATACGCAGTATTTT
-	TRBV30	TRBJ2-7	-	CAWSVHLAYEQYF	TGTGCCTGGAGTGTCCATTTGGCCTACGAGCAGTACTTC
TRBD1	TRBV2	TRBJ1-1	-	CASYRDRATEAFF	TGTGCCAGCTACCGGGACAGGGCCACTGAAGCTTTCTTT
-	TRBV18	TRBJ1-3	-	CASFQGSGNTIYF	TGTGCCAGCTTCCAGGGGTCTGGAAACACCATATATTTT
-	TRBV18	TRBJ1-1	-	CASSPFLRLNTEAFF	TGTGCCAGCTCACCTTTCCTACGCCTGAACACTGAAGCTTTCTTT
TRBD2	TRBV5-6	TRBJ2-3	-	CASRSSGDTQYF	TGTGCCAGCAGGTCTAGCGGGGATACGCAGTATTTT
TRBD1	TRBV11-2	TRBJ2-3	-	CASSLVGQGIDTQYF	TGTGCCAGCAGCTTAGTCGGACAGGGGATAGATACGCAGTATTTT
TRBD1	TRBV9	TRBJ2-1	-	CASSGTGRNEQFF	TGTGCCAGCAGCGGGACAGGTCGGAATGAGCAGTTCTTC
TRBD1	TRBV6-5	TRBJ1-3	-	CASSLGQGSGNTIYF	TGTGCCAGCAGCCTAGGACAGGGCTCTGGAAACACCATATATTTT
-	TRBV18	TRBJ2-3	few	CASSPRTDTQYF	TGTGCCAGCTCACCACGCACAGATACGCAGTATTTT
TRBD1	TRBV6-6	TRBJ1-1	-	CASSPRGTGNTEAFF	TGTGCCAGCAGTCCCAGGGGGACAGGGAACACTGAAGCTTTCTTT
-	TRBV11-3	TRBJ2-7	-	CASSRTVSYEQYF	TGTGCCAGCAGCAGGACAGTTTCCTACGAGCAGTACTTC
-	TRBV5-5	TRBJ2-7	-	CASSLGLYEQYF	TGTGCCAGCAGCTTGGGCCTGTACGAGCAGTACTTC
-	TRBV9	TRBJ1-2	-	CASSGGRGRVYTF	TGTGCCAGCAGCGGGGGACGCGGAAGGGTCTACACCTTC
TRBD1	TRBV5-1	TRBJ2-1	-	CASSSPGGDRGYNEQFF	TGCGCCAGCAGCTCCCCTGGTGGGGACAGGGGATACAATGAGCAGTTCTTC
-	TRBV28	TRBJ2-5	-	CASSMRVRETQYF	TGTGCCAGCTCAATGAGGGTCCGGGAGACCCAGTACTTC
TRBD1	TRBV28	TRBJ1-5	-	CASILTGLRGNQPQHF	TGTGCCAGCATCCTGACAGGGCTTAGGGGCAATCAGCCCCAGCATTTT
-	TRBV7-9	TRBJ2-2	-	CASSPTPGPLTGELFF	TGTGCCAGCAGCCCCACGCCCGGGCCACTCACCGGGGAGCTGTTTTTT
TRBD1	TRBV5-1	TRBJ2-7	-	CASSSGQPLFYEQYF	TGCGCCAGCAGCTCGGGACAGCCGCTTTTTTACGAGCAGTACTTC